This T cell receptor (beta chain) emerged from a study of cytomegalovirus exposure and HLA in healthy donors. On this clone: Its antigen is still unknown.

PCR involved 60 Vbeta and 13 Jbeta primers. The repertoire was sequenced with immunoSEQ multiplex PCR; TCRdb's copy has only in-frame clones and lacks some. Altogether 99,000 or so clones are present, 75% to 90% being singletons, with the ten largest covering about 6.9%. Study results and caveats: Earlier analysis looked at TCR beta V segments, and most were productive about 87% or about 30% of the time.

The V and J ends lost 10 bases and 5 bases, in that order; junction bases with no gene match: 7. This CDR3 region has 12 residues. CDR1 and CDR2 from the germline V gene are ENHRY and SYGVKD. This sequence originates from a man aged 30-40 years in good health and CMV-seropositive. Sequencing input: PBMCs. The chain recombines TRBV10-3 with TRBJ2-5; 7 bases agree with TRBD1. CDR3 in amino acids: CATQQGQETQYF. The CDR3, as DNA: TGTGCCACGCAACAGGGGCAGGAGACCCAGTACTTC.